This TCR beta chain was identified during a study of T cell repertoires in cytomegalovirus infection. About the research overall: It was the public TCR beta signatures that indicated both CMV infection and matching HLA type. Study results and limitations: The cumulative frequency of public TCR beta families distinguished individuals who carried CMV together with the relevant HLA. It was HLA-C-restricted CMV-specific TCR beta clonotypes that dominated the response ex vivo.

TCRdb itself ran the reads through MiXCR, one entry per CDR3 protein. In the table there are tens of thousands of distinct CDR3 sequences, 4% of which are singletons. There are many counts of this clonotype. Its antigen remains unknown. The CDR3 is 15 residues long. Germline V lookup: CDR1 SGHRS, CDR2 YFSETQ. V lost 5 bases and J lost 4, with 18 bases in between. The source of this sequence is a human donor in good health (CMV status not recorded). Some clones in this sample may be carry-over from other donors' samples. V usage is TRBV5-1 and J usage is TRBJ1-2; perhaps TRBD1 as D (6 bases). The sequenced material came from PBMCs. CDR3 DNA sequence: TGCGCCAGCAGGACCGAGGCAGGCAGGGGCTATGGCTACACCTTC. As protein: CASRTEAGRGYGYTF.